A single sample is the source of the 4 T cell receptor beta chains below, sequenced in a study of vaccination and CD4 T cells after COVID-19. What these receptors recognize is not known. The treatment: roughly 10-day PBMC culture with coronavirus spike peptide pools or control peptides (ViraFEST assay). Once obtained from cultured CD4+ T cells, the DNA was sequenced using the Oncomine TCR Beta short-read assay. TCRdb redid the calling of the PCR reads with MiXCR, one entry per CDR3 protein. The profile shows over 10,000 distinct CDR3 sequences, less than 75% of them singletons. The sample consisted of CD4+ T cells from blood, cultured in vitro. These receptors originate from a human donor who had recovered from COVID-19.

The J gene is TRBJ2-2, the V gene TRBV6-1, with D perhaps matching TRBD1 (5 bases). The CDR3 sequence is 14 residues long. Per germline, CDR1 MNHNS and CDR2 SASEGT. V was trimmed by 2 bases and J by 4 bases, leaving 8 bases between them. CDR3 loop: CASSEQGFTGELFF. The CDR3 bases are TGTGCCAGCAGTGAACAGGGTTTCACCGGGGAGCTGTTTTTT.

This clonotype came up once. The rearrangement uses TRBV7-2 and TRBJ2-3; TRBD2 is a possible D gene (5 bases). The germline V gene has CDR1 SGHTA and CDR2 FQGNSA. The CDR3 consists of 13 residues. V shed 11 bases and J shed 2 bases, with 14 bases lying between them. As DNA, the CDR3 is TGTGCCTCCGGAGGACTCTTCACAGATACGCAGTATTTT. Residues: CASGGLFTDTQYF.

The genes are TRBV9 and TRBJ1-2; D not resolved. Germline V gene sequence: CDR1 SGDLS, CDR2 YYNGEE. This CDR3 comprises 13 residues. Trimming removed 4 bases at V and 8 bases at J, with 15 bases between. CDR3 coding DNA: TGTGCCAGCAGCCTGGATTTGTATGAGGGCTACACCTTC. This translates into CASSLDLYEGYTF.

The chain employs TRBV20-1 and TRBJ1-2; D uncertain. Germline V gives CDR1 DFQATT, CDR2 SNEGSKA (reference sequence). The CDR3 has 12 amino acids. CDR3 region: CTATRPNYGYTF. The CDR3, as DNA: TGCACCGCGACTAGGCCTAACTATGGCTACACCTTC.